The 23 T cell receptor beta chains given below trace back to one sample, sequenced in a study of T cells in Graves' hyperthyroidism and ophthalmopathy. Amplification of TCR beta CDR3 regions was performed using RNA transcripts as template. Using the HTBI primer set, a first-round RT-PCR was run on the TCR CDR3. TCRdb processed the multiplex PCR reads anew with MiXCR; each CDR3 protein has one entry. The table shows fewer than 550,000 distinct CDR3 sequences, with around 16% occurring only once. The specimen was blood. All receptors derive from a woman aged 18-29 years with Graves' hyperthyroidism.

This clonotype was seen at least ten times. The chain joins TRBV12-3 or TRBV12-4 to TRBJ2-7; 8 positions agree with TRBD2. This CDR3 comprises 14 residues. Trimming took 3 bases from V and 5 from J; bases not matched to a gene: 6. Here the CDR3 DNA reads TGTGCCAGCAGTTTGGGGCGGGAGGTCAACGAGCAGTACTTC. Protein sequence: CASSLGREVNEQYF.

This clonotype was seen at least ten times. The chain joins TRBV24-1 to TRBJ1-2, with D possibly TRBD1 on 5 matching bases. Germline loops: CDR1 KGHDR, CDR2 SFDVKD. V lost 4 bases and J lost 3, with 11 bases in between. This CDR3 has 14 amino acids. The CDR3 protein is CATSDPGRDYGYTF. CDR3 bases: TGTGCCACCAGTGACCCGGGACGGGACTATGGCTACACCTTC.

This clonotype was seen more than once but under ten times. The CDR3 DNA sequence: TGTGCCAGCAGTGAATGGGGGGACAGCTCTGGAAACACCATATATTTT. Translated: CASSEWGDSSGNTIYF. The chain carries TRBV25-1 and TRBJ1-3; TRBD1 matches at 7 bases. Germline-derived CDR1 and CDR2 are MGHDK and SYGVNS. CDR3 length: 16 amino acids. J gave up 0 bases and V 1 base, and 3 bases lay outside the gene matches.

This clonotype was detected many times. The chain recombines TRBV7-9 with TRBJ2-1; D is ambiguous. CDR1 is SEHNR and CDR2 is FQNEAQ in the germline V gene (reference sequence). Trimming pared 0 bases from V and 7 bases from J, leaving 7 bases between. This CDR3 comprises 13 residues. The CDR3 sequence: CASSLAGRNEQFF. CDR3 DNA sequence: TGTGCCAGCAGCTTAGCGGGCAGGAATGAGCAGTTCTTC. The whole variable domain, filled in from reference TRBV7-9 and TRBJ2-1, reads DTGVSQNPRHKITKRGQNVTFRCDPISEHNRLYWYRQTLGQGPEFLTYFQNEAQLEKSRLLSDRFSAERPKGSFSTLEIQRTEQGDSAMYLCASSLAGRNEQFFGPGTRLTVL.

In its sample, this clonotype was seen many times. The chain combines TRBV4-2 with TRBJ1-5; 8 positions agree with TRBD1. The trim removed 0 bases at V and 5 bases at J, leaving 9 bases unmatched. The CDR3 consists of 17 residues. Germline V CDR1 and CDR2: LGHNA, YNFKEQ. CDR3 protein: CASSQEGTGTSDQPQHF. The CDR3 coding sequence is TGTGCCAGCAGCCAAGAGGGGACAGGCACGAGCGATCAGCCCCAGCATTTT.

In this sample, this clonotype turned up many times. The chain joins TRBV6-1 to TRBJ1-2; 8 bases fit TRBD1. V gave up 6 bases and J gave up 7 bases; unmatched junction bases: 7. From germline, CDR1 is MNHNS and CDR2 SASEGT. The CDR3 length is 13 residues. In DNA form, the CDR3 reads TGTGCCAGCAGAGATCAGGGGGCGCGTGGCTACACCTTC. This codes for CASRDQGARGYTF.

V is TRBV4-1 and J is TRBJ2-5; D is undetermined. With 1 base removed from V and 0 bases from J, the gap between germline ends came to 6 bases. Germline values: CDR1 MGHRA, CDR2 YSYEKL. The CDR3 has 14 amino acids. CDR3 bases: TGCGCCAGCAGCCAAGGGACGTACCAAGAGACCCAGTACTTC. It encodes CASSQGTYQETQYF.

This clonotype appeared many times. The chain couples TRBV19 to TRBJ2-6, with TRBD1 identical over 7 bases. Germline trimming cut 6 bases from V and 2 bases from J; bases unmatched to any gene: 4. The CDR3 runs to 15 residues. Germline V gives CDR1 LNHDA, CDR2 SQIVND (reference sequence). For the CDR3, the DNA is TGTGCCAGTAGGGACAGGCGAACTGGGGCCAACGTCCTGACTTTC. As protein: CASRDRRTGANVLTF.

This clonotype has at least ten counts. The CDR3 nucleotides read TGTGCCAGCAGTTCCTCGTCAGATAGCAATCAGCCCCAGCATTTT. Translating gives CASSSSSDSNQPQHF. V usage is TRBV6-5 and J usage is TRBJ1-5; D not resolved. CDR1 and CDR2 (germline): MNHEY, SVGAGI. The V end was cut by 4 bases, the J end by 0 bases, with 10 bases between. The CDR3 contains 15 residues.

This clonotype appeared a few times. A much larger clone differs from this one at a single base, so this may be a read error. This chain joins TRBV6-9 and TRBJ1-5; 10 bases fit TRBD1. The trim removed 4 bases at V and 7 bases at J, leaving 7 bases unmatched. The V gene's germline CDR1 is MNHGY and CDR2 SVAAGI. This CDR3 comprises 15 residues. For the CDR3, the DNA is TGTGCCAGCAGTTTAGGGACAGGGGTTGGACAGCCCCAGCATTTT. It translates to CASSLGTGVGQPQHF.

This clonotype has a count of ten or more. The CDR3: CASSVQQGPTEAFF. The CDR3 DNA is TGTGCCAGCAGTGTACAACAGGGGCCAACTGAAGCTTTCTTT. This chain links TRBV12-3 or TRBV12-4 with TRBJ1-1; 7 bases fit TRBD1. V lost 5 bases to trimming and J lost 5 bases; unmatched junction nucleotides: 8. CDR3 length equals 14 residues.

In this sample, this clonotype turned up a few times. The V call is TRBV6-9, the J call TRBJ2-3, with 12 nucleotides matching TRBD2. From germline, CDR1 is MNHGY and CDR2 SVAAGI. The CDR3 covers 16 residues. V lost 5 bases to trimming and J lost 0 bases; unmatched junction nucleotides: 3. DNA of the CDR3: TGTGCCAGCAGTGACGGGACTAGCGGGAGCACAGATACGCAGTATTTT. This translates into CASSDGTSGSTDTQYF.

This clonotype has ten or more counts. V and J are TRBV27 and TRBJ2-7; 14 positions agree with TRBD2. In germline, CDR1 is MNHEY, CDR2 SMNVEV (reference sequence). This CDR3 is 18 amino acids long. The V gene end was trimmed by 0 bases and the J gene end by 0 bases; junction bases not matched to a gene: 4. CDR3 nucleotides: TGTGCCAGCAGTTTATCCGGGACTAGCGGGGGCGGCTCCTACGAGCAGTACTTC. Translated: CASSLSGTSGGGSYEQYF.

This clonotype has more than one count but fewer than ten. This chain links TRBV7-6 with TRBJ2-2, with D perhaps TRBD1 (6 bases). V lost 2 bases, J lost 2 bases, and 9 bases lay in between. The CDR3 totals 15 residues. Germline CDR1 SGHVS, CDR2 FNYEAQ. The CDR3 region is CASSLYRENTGELFF. CDR3 nucleotide sequence: TGTGCCAGCAGCTTATACAGGGAAAACACCGGGGAGCTGTTTTTT.

This chain joins TRBV7-9 and TRBJ2-5; the D gene could be TRBD1 or TRBD2 (6 bases each). Germline V gene sequence: CDR1 SEHNR, CDR2 FQNEAQ (reference sequence). The CDR3 runs 17 residues. V lost 5 bases and J 7 bases, leaving 26 bases between the germline ends. The CDR3, as DNA: TGTGCCAGCAGCCTCGGGGGCATAGACCGGACCACGGGGACCCAGTACTTC. Its protein is CASSLGGIDRTTGTQYF.

This clonotype was counted at least ten times. This chain uses TRBV20-1 with TRBJ2-7, with 8 bases that match TRBD2. The CDR3 length is 16 residues. Trimming cost V 4 bases and J 2 bases; bases outside gene matches: 13. Per the germline V gene, CDR1 is DFQATT and CDR2 is SNEGSKA (reference sequence). CDR3 in amino acids: CSATNPLGAGAYEQYF. In DNA form, the CDR3 reads TGCAGTGCTACTAACCCCTTAGGAGCGGGGGCCTACGAGCAGTACTTC.

This clonotype occurred a few times. The chain carries TRBV5-4 and TRBJ2-7; D is undetermined. This CDR3 is 15 amino acids long. The V end was cut by 4 bases, the J end by 5 bases, with 19 bases between. CDR1 SGHNT and CDR2 YYREEE come from the germline V gene (reference sequence). The CDR3 loop is CASSPNPAINHEQYF. In DNA, the CDR3 is TGTGCCAGCAGCCCTAATCCGGCCATAAATCACGAGCAGTACTTC.

This clonotype was counted many times. At one end, the junction sequence differs from germline, possibly due to a read error. This chain joins TRBV20-1 and TRBJ1-1; no clear D gene. This CDR3 is built from 12 residues. The V gene's germline CDR1 is DFQATT and CDR2 SNEGSKA (reference sequence). CDR3 protein: CSAKSHFTEVFF. In DNA form, the CDR3 reads TGCAGTGCTAAGTCTCACTTCACTGAAGTTTTCTTT.

This clonotype has a count of ten or more. The chain combines TRBV5-6 with TRBJ1-5; 7 bases line up with TRBD1. Trimming at V came to 4 bases and at J to 0 bases, leaving 16 bases not matched to a gene. This CDR3 is built from 19 residues. CDR1 SGHDT and CDR2 YYEEEE come from the germline V gene. DNA for the CDR3: TGTGCCAGCAGCAAGCAGGGGGGCCGCCTACGATATAGCAATCAGCCCCAGCATTTT. Encoded protein: CASSKQGGRLRYSNQPQHF.

This clonotype came up many times. The V call is TRBV5-6, the J call TRBJ2-1; D perhaps matches TRBD1 (5 bases). This CDR3 has 15 amino acids. With 4 bases removed from V and 5 bases from J, the gap between germline ends came to 16 bases. Germline V gives CDR1 SGHDT, CDR2 YYEEEE. The chain's CDR3 is CASSPQVKVDNEQFF. DNA for the CDR3: TGTGCCAGCAGCCCACAGGTTAAGGTGGACAATGAGCAGTTCTTC.

The CDR3 DNA is TGTGCCAGTAGTATAGTTTCGGGTAGAGTAGTAAGTGAGCAGTTCTTC. Its translation is CASSIVSGRVVSEQFF. The chain has TRBV19 and TRBJ2-1; D remains unclear. CDR3 length equals 16 residues. Germline CDR1 is LNHDA and CDR2 is SQIVND (reference sequence). V was pared by 1 base and J by 9 bases, with 19 bases between.

CDR3 amino acids: CASRRLGINYGYTF. CDR3 sequence (DNA): TGTGCCAGCAGACGACTGGGGATTAACTATGGCTACACCTTC. This rearrangement joins TRBV5-6 to TRBJ1-2; D ambiguous. Germline V gene lookup returns CDR1 SGHDT and CDR2 YYEEEE. The CDR3 is 14 amino acids. V shed 5 bases and J shed 1 base, with 12 bases lying between them.

Many counts were recorded for this clonotype. The chain employs TRBV19 and TRBJ2-1; D gene unclear. The CDR3 spans 15 residues. Between the trimmed V and J ends, which lost 3 bases and 2 bases, there was a span of 11 bases. Germline CDR1 reads LNHDA; CDR2 reads SQIVND (reference sequence). CDR3 bases: TGTGCCAGTAGTATTGGGCCTCTCCCCTACAATGAGCAGTTCTTC. Protein sequence: CASSIGPLPYNEQFF.